This TCR beta chain was retrieved from a study of post-analysis software for immune sequencing data. The CDR3 has 16 amino acids. Study-wide points: There were a few TRBV segments more frequent in patients than controls, and TRBV5-6, TRBV5-1 and TRBV20-1 were among them.

Incorporated into the TCR beta cDNA libraries were unique molecular identifiers, which served to reduce PCR and sequencing biases. TCRdb called the PCR reads again in MiXCR, with one record for every CDR3 protein. This table has some 700,000 distinct CDR3 sequences, more than 50% appearing once. Points on this clonotype: The antigen is unknown. At one end the junction does not follow the germline gene, possibly because of a read error.

The sequence derives from a girl aged 2 to 9 with multiple sclerosis. The material sequenced was blood. The rearrangement uses TRBV12-3 or TRBV12-4 and TRBJ2-4; 8 bases are shared with TRBD1. Here the CDR3 reads CASSITGTGTKNIQYF. The CDR3 region has the DNA TGTGCCAGCAGTATAACCGGGACAGGAACCAAGAACATTCAGTACTTC.